This entry features one T cell receptor (beta chain) sequence. Its antigen is currently unknown. Trimming shortened V by 3 bases and J by 1 base, and 18 bases separated the two germline ends. This CDR3 is built from 16 residues. The V gene's germline CDR1 is DFQATT and CDR2 SNEGSKA (reference sequence). This record comes from a study of regulatory T cells in long-lasting Graves disease. Stated time point: newly diagnosed GD, antithyroid drugs for less than 3 months. The TCR library was made from RNA extracted from PBMCs. With iRepertoire HTBI primers and Arm-PCR of CDR3 regions, TCR beta libraries were built. TCRdb re-derived calls from the multiplex PCR reads in MiXCR, one entry per CDR3 protein. The sample has about 430,000 distinct CDR3 sequences; about 15% are singletons. Study outcomes and limitations: New patients shared about a thousand public clonotypes, fewer than the approximately 2,500 shared by persistent patients.

Another study also made use of these data, one on T cells in Graves' hyperthyroidism and ophthalmopathy.

This receptor was obtained from a woman aged 40 to 50 with Graves disease. The rearrangement links TRBV20-1 to TRBJ2-5; weak D call: TRBD1 (7 bases). The source material was peripheral blood mononuclear cells (PBMCs), sampled at new diagnosis, from a patient treated with antithyroid drugs. This CDR3 reads CSARTRQGQFQETQYF. Written as DNA, the CDR3 is TGCAGTGCTAGGACTAGACAGGGACAATTCCAAGAGACCCAGTACTTC.